This passage covers 27 T cell receptor beta chains from one sample sequenced in a study of graft-versus-host responses after intestinal transplantation. Clones were read by immunoSEQ multiplex PCR, and TCRdb kept only the in-frame ones, dropping some. Of approximately 100,000 clones listed, around 86% are singletons. Sample: PBMCs, taken 255 days after intestinal transplant. These receptor sequences come from a human patient who received an intestinal transplant, so some T cells may come from the graft donor.

This rearrangement joins TRBV28 to TRBJ1-2, with D maybe TRBD1 (5 bases). Germline loops: CDR1 MDHEN, CDR2 SYDVKM. The CDR3 contains 13 residues. V was trimmed by 5 bases and J by 6 bases, leaving 13 bases between them. The DNA for the CDR3 is TGTGCCAGCAGTCTCGGGACTTGGGATGGCTACACCTTC. Amino acid sequence: CASSLGTWDGYTF.

For the CDR3, the DNA is TGTGCCAGCAGTTTAAAACCCAACAGGGGGGCTGATGGCTACACCTTC. This encodes CASSLKPNRGADGYTF. The chain couples TRBV28 to TRBJ1-2, with 8 nucleotides matching TRBD1. Per germline, CDR1 MDHEN and CDR2 SYDVKM. V lost 2 bases and J lost 6; bases outside the gene matches: 11. The CDR3 extends over 16 amino acids.

This sequence joins TRBV19 and TRBJ1-2; 7 bases are a match to TRBD1. The CDR3 consists of 15 residues. Germline-derived CDR1 and CDR2 are LNHDA and SQIVND (reference sequence). Unmatched junction bases numbered 11, after V lost 5 bases and J lost 5 bases. The CDR3 DNA is TGTGCCAGTAGTGCTCCGGGACAGACTTTATATGGCTACACCTTC. This gives the protein CASSAPGQTLYGYTF.

This sequence joins TRBV9 and TRBJ1-2; 7 bases agree with TRBD1. The ends lost 2 bases at V and 7 bases at J; junction bases unmatched: 14. The V gene's germline CDR1 is SGDLS and CDR2 YYNGEE. The CDR3 extends over 16 amino acids. The CDR3 spells CASSVDTSGTELGYTF. The DNA for the CDR3 is TGTGCCAGCAGCGTGGACACCTCCGGGACAGAGCTTGGCTACACCTTC.

The V and J genes are TRBV7-9 and TRBJ2-1, with TRBD1 matching over 7 bases. Losses at the gene ends were 9 bases for V and 5 bases for J; bases not matched to a gene: 7. CDR1 and CDR2 from the germline V gene are SEHNR and FQNEAQ (reference sequence). The CDR3 contains 13 residues. As DNA, the CDR3 is TGTGCCAGTTTCCAGGGGGAAGACAATGAGCAGTTCTTC. Translated: CASFQGEDNEQFF.

The J gene is TRBJ2-7, the V gene TRBV5-1; TRBD2 agrees at 14 bases. The germline gives CDR1 SGHRS, CDR2 YFSETQ. The junction had 5 bases not matched to a gene; V was cut back by 0 bases and J by 6 bases. The CDR3 loop spans 16 amino acids. CDR3 sequence: CASSLAAGLAGVEQYF. The CDR3 coding sequence is TGCGCCAGCAGCTTGGCCGCGGGACTAGCGGGAGTCGAGCAGTACTTC.

The rearrangement uses TRBV28 and TRBJ2-7; a possible D gene is TRBD2 (6 bases). Germline CDR1 and CDR2: MDHEN and SYDVKM. The ends were cut back, 3 bases at V and 3 bases at J, with 21 bases in the middle. This CDR3 is built from 17 residues. The CDR3 region is CASSFRDFAPRDYEQYF. As DNA, the CDR3 is TGTGCCAGCAGTTTCCGGGACTTCGCGCCTAGGGACTACGAGCAGTACTTC. Full variable domain (missing parts from reference TRBV28 and TRBJ2-7): DVKVTQSSRYLVKRTGEKVFLECVQDMDHENMFWYRQDPGLGLRLIYFSYDVKMKEKGDIPEGYSVSREKKERFSLILESASTNQTSMYLCASSFRDFAPRDYEQYFGPGTRLTVT.

V and J are TRBV5-1 and TRBJ2-7; D is ambiguous. The CDR3 consists of 12 residues. Germline V CDR1 and CDR2: SGHRS, YFSETQ. The V end was cut by 1 base, the J end by 5 bases, with 7 bases between. Here the CDR3 DNA reads TGCGCCAGCAGCTTGAACGTCCACGAGCAGTACTTC. Its protein is CASSLNVHEQYF.

The gene calls are TRBV7-9 and TRBJ1-5; a weak D match, TRBD1 (6 bases). This CDR3 has 17 amino acids. V lost 5 bases and J lost 3, with 20 bases in between. Germline assignment: CDR1 SEHNR and CDR2 FQNEAQ (reference sequence). The CDR3 sequence: CASSTPRGARANQPQHF. The CDR3 nucleotides read TGTGCCAGCAGCACCCCGCGGGGGGCGAGAGCCAATCAGCCCCAGCATTTT.

This chain connects TRBV29-1 to TRBJ2-3; 7 bases fit TRBD2. The length of the CDR3 is 13 residues. Trimming cost V 6 bases and J 0 bases; bases outside gene matches: 3. Germline assignment: CDR1 SQVTM and CDR2 ANQGSEA. The CDR3 DNA reads as TGCAGCGTAGACGGGGGGAGCACAGATACGCAGTATTTT. Its translation is CSVDGGSTDTQYF.

V is TRBV5-1 and J is TRBJ1-1; D possibly corresponds to TRBD1 (6 bases). CDR1 and CDR2 (germline): SGHRS, YFSETQ. The CDR3 covers 15 residues. Between the trimmed V and J ends, which lost 4 bases and 1 base, there was a span of 14 bases. The CDR3 DNA is TGCGCCAGCAGCCCGCAAGGGACACCGAACACTGAAGCTTTCTTT. This codes for CASSPQGTPNTEAFF.

The chain has TRBV5-1 and TRBJ1-2; a possible D gene is TRBD1 (5 bases). There are 14 residues in the CDR3. Germline CDR1 reads SGHRS; CDR2 reads YFSETQ. V was trimmed by 0 bases and J by 4 bases, leaving 10 bases between them. The CDR3 sequence: CASSLAGIAYGYTF. CDR3 coding DNA: TGCGCCAGCAGCTTGGCAGGGATCGCCTATGGCTACACCTTC.

The chain has TRBV28 and TRBJ1-5; maybe TRBD1 (6 bases). Trimming took off 1 base at V and 2 bases at J, with 9 bases between the two ends. The CDR3 is 15 amino acids. Germline-derived CDR1 and CDR2 are MDHEN and SYDVKM. The CDR3 loop is CASSLSQGRNQPQHF. The CDR3 DNA reads as TGTGCCAGCAGTTTATCACAGGGCCGCAATCAGCCCCAGCATTTT.

This rearrangement joins TRBV27 to TRBJ1-1; tentatively, D is TRBD1 (5 bases). The germline V gene encodes CDR1 MNHEY and CDR2 SMNVEV (reference sequence). The germline V and J ends were trimmed by 5 bases and 11 bases, with 15 bases remaining between them. The CDR3 spans 12 residues. The CDR3 spells CASSRQYGTAFF. CDR3 sequence (DNA): TGTGCCAGCAGTCGACAGTACGGGACTGCTTTCTTT.

J is TRBJ1-2 and V is TRBV9; no reliable D call. With 0 bases removed from V and 6 bases from J, the gap between germline ends came to 9 bases. Looked up from germline, CDR1 is SGDLS and CDR2 is YYNGEE. The CDR3 spans 13 residues. The CDR3 here is CASSVADGHGYTF. The CDR3 DNA reads TGTGCCAGCAGCGTAGCGGATGGCCATGGCTACACCTTC.

The chain recombines TRBV5-1 with TRBJ2-4; TRBD1 matches at 7 bases. Per the germline V gene, CDR1 is SGHRS and CDR2 is YFSETQ. V trimming: 0 bases; J trimming: 4 bases; junction bases outside the gene matches: 7. The CDR3 is 16 amino acids. This CDR3 is CASSLDAGTVKNIQYF. The CDR3 coding sequence is TGCGCCAGCAGCTTGGATGCCGGGACAGTAAAAAACATTCAGTACTTC.

The chain is built from TRBV7-9 and TRBJ1-1; no clear D. V was clipped by 5 bases and J by 4 bases, with 17 bases between them. This CDR3 region has 15 residues. In germline, CDR1 is SEHNR, CDR2 FQNEAQ (reference sequence). The CDR3 coding sequence is TGTGCCAGCAGCGCTCCTCCGACGAAGGGCACTGAAGCTTTCTTT. This encodes CASSAPPTKGTEAFF.

This rearrangement joins TRBV11-2 to TRBJ2-7; D is possibly TRBD1 (6 bases). The CDR3 totals 14 residues. CDR1 and CDR2 (germline): SGHAT, FQNNGV. The V gene lost 3 bases and the J gene lost 3 bases, with 12 bases spanning the gap. The CDR3: CASSLVRGLYEQYF. The CDR3 DNA reads TGTGCCAGCAGCTTGGTCAGGGGCCTCTACGAGCAGTACTTC.

This chain links TRBV7-9 with TRBJ2-3; TRBD2 matches at 7 bases. CDR1 is SEHNR and CDR2 is FQNEAQ in the germline V gene (reference sequence). The J segment lost 3 bases and the V segment lost 4 bases, leaving 1 base of the junction unmatched. This CDR3 spans 13 amino acids. CDR3 sequence (DNA): TGTGCCAGCAGCTCTAGCGGAACAGATACGCAGTATTTT. Amino acid sequence: CASSSSGTDTQYF.

This chain uses TRBV2 with TRBJ1-1; 8 nucleotides agree with TRBD1. The CDR3 has 13 amino acids. Germline V CDR1 and CDR2: SNHLY, FYNNEI. V was clipped by 6 bases and J by 5 bases; unmatched bases: 5. Here the CDR3 reads CASSYTGGTEAFF. The CDR3 DNA is TGTGCCAGCAGCTACACAGGGGGAACTGAAGCTTTCTTT.

The chain uses TRBV2 and TRBJ2-5, with D possibly TRBD1 on 5 matching bases. Looked up from germline, CDR1 is SNHLY and CDR2 is FYNNEI. Trimming pared 4 bases from V and 2 bases from J, leaving 11 bases between. The CDR3 spans 14 residues. DNA of the CDR3: TGTGCCAGCAGTGCCACAACAGGTCAAGAGACCCAGTACTTC. Translating gives CASSATTGQETQYF.

Only one count was recorded for this clone. The J gene is TRBJ2-3, the V gene TRBV29-1, with 7 bases fitting TRBD1. The V and J ends lost 7 bases and 2 bases, in that order; junction bases with no gene match: 9. The length of the CDR3 is 14 residues. Germline V gene lookup returns CDR1 SQVTM and CDR2 ANQGSEA. The CDR3 region has the DNA TGCAGCGGCTCGAGGGGGCCGGTCACAGATACGCAGTATTTT. Translating gives CSGSRGPVTDTQYF.

This clone was observed a few times. The CDR3 region is CASSGTVRKYGYTF. DNA of the CDR3: TGTGCCAGCAGTGGAACAGTTAGGAAGTATGGCTACACCTTC. This chain links TRBV28 with TRBJ1-2; no clear D gene. The CDR3 contains 14 residues. Trimming pared 5 bases from V and 5 bases from J, leaving 15 bases between. Germline loops: CDR1 MDHEN, CDR2 SYDVKM.

This clone was found a few times. CDR3 DNA sequence: TGTGCCACCAGCAGGACTAGCGGGGGGGCCGGGGAGCTGTTTTTT. Its protein is CATSRTSGGAGELFF. This rearrangement joins TRBV15 to TRBJ2-2; 14 bases are a match to TRBD2. V gave up 3 bases and J gave up 6 bases; unmatched junction bases: 0. CDR3 length: 15 residues. Germline-derived CDR1 and CDR2 are LNHNV and YYDKDF (reference sequence).

The chain has TRBV19 and TRBJ1-5, with no clear D. This CDR3 contains 12 residues. Germline V gene data show CDR1 as LNHDA and CDR2 as SQIVND (reference sequence). The V end was cut by 5 bases, the J end by 6 bases, with 8 bases between. CDR3 sequence reads: CASSGVGQPQHF. In DNA form, the CDR3 reads TGTGCCAGTAGTGGGGTGGGTCAGCCCCAGCATTTT.

V gene TRBV29-1 combines with J gene TRBJ1-1; 8 bases are shared with TRBD1. Germline V gene lookup returns CDR1 SQVTM and CDR2 ANQGSEA. V dropped 6 bases and J dropped 4; count of bases not matched to a gene: 7. The CDR3 covers 13 residues. DNA for the CDR3: TGCAGCGTCGACAGGGGAACGGGCACTGAAGCTTTCTTT. Translation gives CSVDRGTGTEAFF.

V gene TRBV11-2 combines with J gene TRBJ2-3; 10 positions match TRBD2. The J segment lost 2 bases and the V segment lost 4 bases, leaving 9 bases of the junction unmatched. The CDR3 loop spans 17 amino acids. The germline CDR1 and CDR2 sequences are SGHAT and FQNNGV. For the CDR3, the DNA is TGTGCCAGCAGCTCACCTAGGACTAGCGGATACACAGATACGCAGTATTTT. It yields the protein CASSSPRTSGYTDTQYF.